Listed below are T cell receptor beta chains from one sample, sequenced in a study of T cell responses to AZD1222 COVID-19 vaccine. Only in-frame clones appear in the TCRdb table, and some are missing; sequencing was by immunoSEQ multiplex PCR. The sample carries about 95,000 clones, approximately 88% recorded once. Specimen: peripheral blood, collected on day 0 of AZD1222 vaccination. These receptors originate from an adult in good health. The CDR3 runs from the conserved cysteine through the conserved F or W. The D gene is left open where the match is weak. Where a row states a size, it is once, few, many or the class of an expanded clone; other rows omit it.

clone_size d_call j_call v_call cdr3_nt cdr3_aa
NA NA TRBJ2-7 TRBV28 TGTGCCAGCAGTGAGGGGGGCCTATACGAGCAGTACTTC CASSEGGLYEQYF
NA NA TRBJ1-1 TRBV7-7 TGTGCTAGCAGCCCAGGTATGGACACTGAAGCTTTCTTT CASSPGMDTEAFF
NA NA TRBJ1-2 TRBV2 TGTGCCAGCAGTGAGGCGGAGGAGTCTTATGGCTACACCTTC CASSEAEESYGYTF
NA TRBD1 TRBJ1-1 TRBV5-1 TGCGCCAGCAGCCGCGGACAGGCGGAAAACACTGAAGCTTTCTTT CASSRGQAENTEAFF
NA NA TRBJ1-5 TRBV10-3 TGTGCCATCAGTGAGCCCGGGGGGGTAGGGGGCAATCAGCCCCAGCATTTT CAISEPGGVGGNQPQHF
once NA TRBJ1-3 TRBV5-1 TGCGCCAGCAGCTTGTCAGCTCGACAGAGCTCTGGAAACACCATATATTTT CASSLSARQSSGNTIYF
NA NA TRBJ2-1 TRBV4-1 TGCGCCAGCAGCCAAGACTTGGCTATCTACAATGAGCAGTTCTTC CASSQDLAIYNEQFF
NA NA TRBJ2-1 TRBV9 TGTGCCAGCAGCGTAGGGAGGACCCCCTCGCCGAATGAGCAGTTCTTC CASSVGRTPSPNEQFF
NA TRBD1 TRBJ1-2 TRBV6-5 TGTGCCAGCAGTAAGGGGACAGGGGGCTTCTATGGCTACACCTTC CASSKGTGGFYGYTF
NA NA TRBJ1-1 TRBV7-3 TGTGCCAGCAGCCTGCGGTCAGGGACTGAAGCTTTCTTT CASSLRSGTEAFF
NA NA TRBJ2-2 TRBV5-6 TGTGCCAGCAGCTTGCTCGGGGAGCTGTTTTTT CASSLLGELFF
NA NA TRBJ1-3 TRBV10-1 TGCGCCAGCAGCCCCCCTACTTCAGGAATCTCTGGAAACACCATATATTTT CASSPPTSGISGNTIYF
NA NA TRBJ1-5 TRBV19 TGTGCCAGTTTAAATGGGACTAGCAATCAGCCCCAGCATTTT CASLNGTSNQPQHF
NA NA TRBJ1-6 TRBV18 TGTGCCAGCTCACCACCGGGGTCACCCCTCCACTTT CASSPPGSPLHF